Sequencing of this T cell receptor (beta chain) was carried out in a study of blood T cell repertoires in COVID-19. Across the whole study: From T cells, B-cell-depleted T cells, or PBMCs came the material, which was cDNA or gDNA.

Participants reported their clinical history, and cohort assignment relied on those reports. Original handling: Estimation of nucleated cell counts relied on the amplification of reference gene primers. TCRdb's table, derived via immunoSEQ multiplex PCR, lists solely in-frame clones and lacks some. Clonal size and the V and J genes are those of that table, whereas D and trimming came from the DNA. Of hundreds of thousands of clones listed, roughly 87% are singletons. Germline V gene lookup returns CDR1 KGHSH and CDR2 LQKENI. V shed 6 bases, J shed 6 bases, and the junction held 11 bases outside the gene matches. The CDR3 is 15 residues long.

This receptor was taken from a woman aged 30 to 39 who had recovered from COVID-19. The sequencing sample was made of PBMCs or T cells enriched from blood (not recorded which). The rearrangement links TRBV18 to TRBJ1-2; 9 bases match TRBD1. For the CDR3, the DNA is TGTGCCAGCTCCCCCGAGGGGACAGGGAATAATGGCTACACCTTC. Protein sequence: CASSPEGTGNNGYTF.